The rows below give T cell receptor beta chains drawn from one sample of a study of response to subunit inactivated influenza vaccine. One entry per CDR3 protein results from TCRdb running MiXCR on the RT-PCR reads. This sample has about 700,000 distinct CDR3 sequences; less than 15% occur once, and the top ten carry less than 8.5%. The sample consisted of PBMCs from blood, taken 14 to 15 days before vaccination. The source of these receptors is a man aged 50 to 59 who received an inactivated influenza vaccine. Each CDR3 is given with its conserved first and last residue. The D gene is left open where the match is weak. Expanded clones get a size class; other rows say once, few or many, or leave the size out.

TRBV2	few	-	TRBJ2-5	TGTGCCAGCGGTAGAACAGGTCCCCAGTACTTC	CASGRTGPQYF
TRBV29-1	few	TRBD1	TRBJ2-5	TGCAGCGTTGAATCCCCGGGACAGGGGTCCCAGTACTTC	CSVESPGQGSQYF
TRBV20-1	-	-	TRBJ2-3	TGCAGTGCTAGTTCGACTCTAACTACAGATACGCAGTATTTT	CSASSTLTTDTQYF
TRBV7-2	many	TRBD2	TRBJ2-3	TGTGCCAGCAGCTTATACCTAGCGGGAGGGCCGGGAGATACGCAGTATTTT	CASSLYLAGGPGDTQYF
TRBV3-1	-	-	TRBJ2-2	TGTGCCAGCAGGTCCGTTGAGCCATTGACCGGGGAGCTGTTTTTT	CASRSVEPLTGELFF
TRBV28	few	-	TRBJ1-2	TGTGCCAGCAGTCTCACAGGTTTCGGAGAGAATGGCTACACCTTC	CASSLTGFGENGYTF
TRBV7-9	few	TRBD2	TRBJ2-5	TGTGCCAGCAGCTTAGTACCTAGCGGGAGTGAGACCCAGTACTTC	CASSLVPSGSETQYF
TRBV18	few	-	TRBJ1-5	TGTGCCAGCTCACCTGCAGGCTGGAGTCAGCCCCAGCATTTT	CASSPAGWSQPQHF
TRBV4-1	few	TRBD1	TRBJ1-4	TGCGCCAGCAGCCAAGATCTTGGACAGGCCCTCCGAGGGGAAAAACTGTTTTTT	CASSQDLGQALRGEKLFF
TRBV27	-	TRBD1	TRBJ2-7	TGTGCCAGCAGCCCTGCCCCGGGACAGGGCCACGAGCAGTACTTC	CASSPAPGQGHEQYF
TRBV4-1	-	-	TRBJ2-3	TGCGCCAGCAGCCAAACAGCAAAAGATACGCAGTATTTT	CASSQTAKDTQYF
TRBV7-2	few	-	TRBJ2-3	TGTGCCAGCAGCTCACTGGGAGGTACGCAGTATTTT	CASSSLGGTQYF
TRBV12-3/TRBV12-4	many	-	TRBJ2-5	TGTGCCAGCAGCCCTGGGATCCAAGAGACCCAGTACTTC	CASSPGIQETQYF
TRBV9	many	-	TRBJ1-1	TGTGCCAGCAGCCCGAGGGTATGGGGTAACACTGAAGCTTTCTTT	CASSPRVWGNTEAFF
TRBV11-2	-	-	TRBJ2-2	TGTGCCAGCGGGCAAATTAGAGGGCCCCCCGGGGAGCTGTTTTTT	CASGQIRGPPGELFF
TRBV5-1	many	-	TRBJ2-2	TGCGCCAGCAGCTTGGGACAGACCTACACCGGGGAGCTGTTTTTT	CASSLGQTYTGELFF
TRBV29-1	few	-	TRBJ1-1	TGCAGCGTTGCGGTAGGGACCACTGAAGCTTTCTTT	CSVAVGTTEAFF
TRBV27	few	-	TRBJ2-1	TGTGCCAGCAGTTTACTCTTTCCGGACAATGAGCAGTTCTTC	CASSLLFPDNEQFF
TRBV20-1	-	-	TRBJ1-4	TGCAGTGTAGGGACCGAACGTCAACTGTTTTTT	CSVGTERQLFF
TRBV5-5	-	-	TRBJ1-6	TGTGCCACACGGCGGGGTCCGGGGATAGGCTCACCCCTCCACTTT	CATRRGPGIGSPLHF
TRBV3-1	few	-	TRBJ2-7	TGTGCCAGCAGCCACGGGGACGTTGACTCCTACGAGCAGTACTTC	CASSHGDVDSYEQYF
TRBV5-1	-	-	TRBJ2-2	TGCGCCAGCAGCCCCCCGGGACCCCGGAACACCGGGGAGCTGTTTTTT	CASSPPGPRNTGELFF
TRBV20-1	-	-	TRBJ2-1	TGCAGTGCTCGCCCAGAGACAAGCTACAATGAGCAGTTCTTC	CSARPETSYNEQFF
TRBV9	many	-	TRBJ1-5	TGTGCCAGCAGCGTAGTGACGGACACCAATCAGCCCCAGCATTTT	CASSVVTDTNQPQHF
TRBV12-3/TRBV12-4	few	TRBD1	TRBJ2-1	TGTGCCAGCAGGGACAGGGAGCACAATGAGCAGTTCTTC	CASRDREHNEQFF
TRBV27	few	TRBD2	TRBJ2-3	TGTGCCAGCAGCCGCGGGACTAGCGGGACCAGGACAGATACGCAGTATTTT	CASSRGTSGTRTDTQYF
TRBV6-5	many	-	TRBJ2-3	TGTGCCAGCAGTTACTCAAGGGAGCGTGCAGATACGCAGTATTTT	CASSYSRERADTQYF
TRBV5-5	-	-	TRBJ2-6	TGTGCCAGCAGCTTGGGGGCGAGCCACTCTGGGGCCAACGTCCTGACTTTC	CASSLGASHSGANVLTF
TRBV28	-	-	TRBJ1-1	TGTGCCAGCAGCTCTCCGGGGGGCCCCCTCGGAGCTTTCTTT	CASSSPGGPLGAFF
TRBV24-1	few	-	TRBJ2-7	TGTGCCACCAGTGATTTGAGTTTATCAGACGTCTACGAGCAGTACTTC	CATSDLSLSDVYEQYF
TRBV6-1	few	-	TRBJ1-2	TGTGCCAGCAAAAACGGGGCATCCGGTGGCTACACCTTC	CASKNGASGGYTF
TRBV10-3	-	TRBD2	TRBJ2-3	TGTGCCATCAGTGAGCTAGCGGGCGCTCTCACAGATACGCAGTATTTT	CAISELAGALTDTQYF
TRBV20-1	-	TRBD2	TRBJ2-7	TGCAGTGCCGACCCCCTAGCGGGAGAGGAGGAGCAGTACTTC	CSADPLAGEEEQYF
TRBV5-6	few	-	TRBJ2-2	TGTGCCAGCAGCTGGGGGACGGAGGCCGGGGAGCTGTTTTTT	CASSWGTEAGELFF
TRBV5-6	-	-	TRBJ2-5	TGTGCCAGCAGCTTAGAACTAAATTTCCAAGAGACCCAGTACTTC	CASSLELNFQETQYF
TRBV28	-	TRBD2	TRBJ2-5	TGTGCCAGCAGTTACTGGACTAGCGGGAGTGGTGAGACCCAGTACTTC	CASSYWTSGSGETQYF
TRBV5-6	many	-	TRBJ2-1	TGTGCCAGCAGCTTGGCCCTGGCACGGGAGCAGTTCTTC	CASSLALAREQFF
TRBV28	few	-	TRBJ1-6	TGTGCCAGCAGTTATGATTCCGCAGTCGCACCCCTCCACTTT	CASSYDSAVAPLHF
TRBV4-3	-	TRBD1	TRBJ1-2	TGCGCCAGCAGCCCGGCCGGGACAGGGGGCCTTGGCTACACCTTC	CASSPAGTGGLGYTF
TRBV18	-	-	TRBJ1-2	TGTGCCAGCTCCCAACGTTCGGCAGGCCATAACTATGGCTACACCTTC	CASSQRSAGHNYGYTF
TRBV7-2	few	-	TRBJ2-7	TGTGCCAGCAGACGGGTTACACGACCCTACGAGCAGTACTTC	CASRRVTRPYEQYF
TRBV6-2/TRBV6-3	few	-	TRBJ1-2	TGTGCCAGCAGTCTGGGACTCTTAAACTATGGCTACACCTTC	CASSLGLLNYGYTF
TRBV5-1	few	-	TRBJ1-1	TGCGCCAGCAGCTTGGAACCCGGGAATAGTGAAGCTTTCTTT	CASSLEPGNSEAFF
TRBV4-1	few	-	TRBJ1-1	TGCGCCAGCAGCCAAGATTCCGCAGTAAACACTGAAGCTTTCTTT	CASSQDSAVNTEAFF
TRBV27	many	TRBD2	TRBJ2-3	TGTGCCAGCAGACTCACCCCGGGACTAGCGGGAGATAGCCGAACAGATACGCAGTATTTT	CASRLTPGLAGDSRTDTQYF
TRBV4-3	-	-	TRBJ1-5	TGCGCCAGCAGCCAAGGCAAACAGGCTGCGGGCAATCAGCCCCAGCATTTT	CASSQGKQAAGNQPQHF